This T cell receptor beta chain appears in the sequencing data of a study of T cell repertoires and Cas9 in healthy adults (dated by TCRdb to 2017 to 2018). At the level of the whole study: Multi-effector potency, cytotoxicity and lineage determination within the CD4 and CD8 compartments were characterized for SpCas9-reactive T cells. Preexisting T cell immunity against the Streptococcus pyogenes Cas9 nuclease (SpCas9) used in CRISPR gene editing was examined in the study. Study-wide findings and limitations: In vitro, the proliferation and function of SpCas9-reactive effector T cells were reported to be mitigated by SpCas9-reactive regulatory T cells.

All of the donors in the study were healthy humans. Comments on this clone: No antigen is known for it. There are no base qualities to consult, and no much larger clone falls within one base.

Reading from cysteine to phenylalanine, the CDR3 counts 13 amino acids. Of the read, only the CDR3 DNA is kept; its 39 bases are in frame from base 1. Between the V and J ends, shortened by 4 bases and 5 bases respectively, the junction contains 12 bases. Taken from the germline V gene, the CDR1 and CDR2 loops are SGHRS and YFSETQ. Library creation used the immunoSEQ multiplex PCR assay. TCRdb took this table from immuneACCESS and kept in-frame rearrangements with V and J called. Such tables lack part of the clones; where checked against another copy, unresolved V genes explain under half of the gap, and the rest is unexplained. This sample comprises approximately 21,000 clones, around nine tenths of them detected only once. The ten biggest clones cover 0.69% of the sample.

This sequence was found in a human donor in good health. Sequenced input: CD4+ effector T cells (CD127+, CD25-, CD137-, CD154-) from PBMCs; culture status not recorded. The rearranged segments are TRBV5-1 and TRBJ1-1; perhaps TRBD1 is the D gene, with 5 bases matching. The DNA sequence is as follows: TGCGCCAGCAGCCCGGCGGGGGGTACTGAAGCTTTCTTT. Protein translation: CASSPAGGTEAFF.